This T cell receptor beta chain stems from a study of beta chain features in type 1 diabetes. General observations from the study: The naive, central memory and Treg TCRB repertoires of patients appeared to be more similar to one another than those of healthy donors.

Notes on this clone: Its cognate antigen is unknown.

This CDR3 comprises 13 residues. The ends were cut back, 0 bases at V and 5 bases at J, with 4 bases in the middle. Germline loops: CDR1 LNHNV, CDR2 YYDKDF (reference sequence). What was sequenced were expressed TCRB transcripts, since all of the isolated RNA had been reverse transcribed. Naive, central memory and regulatory T cell samples averaged approximately 3.6 million immunoSEQ reads each. TCRdb's copy holds only in-frame clones and misses some; the assay was immunoSEQ multiplex PCR. The table includes about 620,000 clones, around 15% detected once. What was sequenced was naive CD4+ T cells from blood. The chain has TRBV15 and TRBJ1-4; the D is unclear. The receptor comes from a man younger than 30 in good health. The CDR3: CATSRDRNEKLFF. The CDR3 nucleotides read TGTGCCACCAGCAGAGACAGGAATGAAAAACTGTTTTTT.